These 7 T cell receptor beta chains originate from one sample sequenced in a study of blood T cell repertoires in COVID-19 (TCRdb year 2020). Receptors were amplified or captured by the immunoSEQ multiplex PCR assay. Here the immuneACCESS table is served through TCRdb, limited to in-frame sequences with V and J called. Missing clones are a known gap in these copies; in checked studies unresolved V genes cover under half, and the rest lacks a known reason. The sample table contains about 190,000 clones; only one count was recorded for roughly 73% of them. Of the sample, approximately 3% falls within the top ten clones. Specimen: peripheral blood. These receptors were collected from a woman aged 80 or older with active or convalescent COVID-19.

This chain connects TRBV4-1 to TRBJ2-3, with D possibly TRBD1 on 7 matching bases. Germline assignment: CDR1 MGHRA and CDR2 YSYEKL. Between the trimmed V and J ends, which lost 0 bases and 9 bases, there was a span of 16 bases. CDR3 length: 15 amino acids. The chain's CDR3 is CASSQEWQGGGTQYF. DNA of the CDR3: TGCGCCAGCAGCCAAGAGTGGCAGGGGGGCGGCACGCAGTATTTT.

The J gene is TRBJ2-1, the V gene TRBV29-1, with TRBD1 matching over 10 bases. Germline CDR1 SQVTM, CDR2 ANQGSEA. After removal of 7 bases from V and 11 bases from J, the junction contained 5 bases not matched to a gene. The CDR3 spans 11 residues. The CDR3 here is CSGDRGRKQFF. The CDR3 nucleotides read TGCAGCGGCGACAGGGGGCGTAAGCAGTTCTTC.

This clone was recorded only once. V and J are TRBV18 and TRBJ2-3, with 8 positions matching TRBD1. The CDR3 runs to 16 residues. V gave up 6 bases and J gave up 2 bases; unmatched junction bases: 10. Germline loops: CDR1 KGHSH, CDR2 LQKENI. The CDR3 nucleotides read TGTGCCAGCTCCCCCCCGGGACAGGTTACCACAGATACGCAGTATTTT. This translates into CASSPPGQVTTDTQYF.

This clone was observed a single time. The V call is TRBV29-1, the J call TRBJ2-1; no clear D gene. The CDR3 spans 14 residues. Germline values: CDR1 SQVTM, CDR2 ANQGSEA. With 4 bases removed from V and 0 bases from J, the gap between germline ends came to 10 bases. The CDR3, as DNA: TGCAGCGTTGTATCCAGGTCCTCCTACAATGAGCAGTTCTTC. Translated, it gives CSVVSRSSYNEQFF.

CDR3 nucleotide sequence: TGTGCCACCAGCAGCAGGGGGGACACCATATATTTT. It encodes CATSSRGDTIYF. This chain uses TRBV15 with TRBJ1-3, with TRBD1 matching over 7 bases. The CDR3 has 12 amino acids. Germline V gives CDR1 LNHNV, CDR2 YYDKDF (reference sequence). Trimming took 3 bases from V and 8 from J; bases not matched to a gene: 1.

J is TRBJ2-3 and V is TRBV2; 7 nucleotides align to TRBD2. V was clipped by 5 bases and J by 5 bases; unmatched bases: 7. This CDR3 is built from 14 residues. Looked up from germline, CDR1 is SNHLY and CDR2 is FYNNEI. CDR3 DNA sequence: TGTGCCAGCAGTTGGGTAAGCGGGAAAGATACGCAGTATTTT. Its protein product is CASSWVSGKDTQYF.

This clone has just a few counts. This rearrangement joins TRBV11-3 to TRBJ2-7; a possible D gene is TRBD1 (6 bases). V dropped 4 bases and J dropped 1 base, with 8 bases sitting between them. CDR1 and CDR2 from the germline V gene are SGHNT and YENEEA. The CDR3 has 13 amino acids. The CDR3 sequence: CASSYGQSYEQYF. CDR3 bases: TGTGCCAGCAGCTACGGACAGTCCTACGAGCAGTACTTC.